The clone carrying this T cell receptor (beta chain) was counted a single time. Its antigen is currently unknown. The CDR3 has 14 residues. CDR1 is SEHNR and CDR2 is FQNEAQ in the germline V gene (reference sequence). Trimming left V 5 bases short and J 5 bases short, with 15 bases between. Primers for the PCR totalled 60 Vbeta and 13 Jbeta. Original handling: In a later analysis, roughly 11 million of tens of millions of unique beta chains occurred in at least two donors. TCRdb's copy holds only in-frame clones and misses some; the assay was immunoSEQ multiplex PCR. The DNA gave D and trimming, while V, J and clone size come from that table. The table has 100,000 to 150,000 clones, about 80% seen once. The data belong to a study of cytomegalovirus exposure and HLA in healthy donors. Study results and caveats: It was 150 to 200 TCR beta chains that were listed as cytomegalovirus-associated. The records held CMV serostatus as the only immune exposure information. Researchers reported in a later analysis that a missense DCLRE1C variant was tied to TCR beta V- and J-gene trimming.

Specimen: PBMCs. This receptor was obtained from a human donor in good health. This chain joins TRBV7-9 and TRBJ1-2; no firm D call. The DNA for the CDR3 is TGTGCCAGCAGCCCGGAGAGGTTCAGATATGGCTACACCTTC. It yields the protein CASSPERFRYGYTF.